This TCR beta chain was recovered during a study of blood T cell repertoires in COVID-19. Profiled with immunoSEQ multiplex PCR; TCRdb holds only in-frame clones, not every one. The sample has approximately 180,000 clones; around 90% are singletons. Germline V gene sequence: CDR1 MDHEN, CDR2 SYDVKM. V was clipped by 6 bases and J by 7 bases; unmatched bases: 6. This CDR3 has 13 amino acids. The TCR was taken from a man in his forties with active or convalescent COVID-19. Sequenced sample: peripheral blood. The chain couples TRBV28 to TRBJ1-5; 7 bases fit TRBD1. CDR3 protein: CASSHRGAQPQHF. CDR3 sequence (DNA): TGTGCCAGCAGCCACAGGGGCGCCCAGCCCCAGCATTTT. The variable domain in full, with the rest retrieved from reference TRBV28 and TRBJ1-5, is DVKVTQSSRYLVKRTGEKVFLECVQDMDHENMFWYRQDPGLGLRLIYFSYDVKMKEKGDIPEGYSVSREKKERFSLILESASTNQTSMYLCASSHRGAQPQHFGDGTRLSIL.